This T cell receptor (beta chain) came from a study of vaccination and CD4 T cells after COVID-19. Study at large: Post-vaccine specimens were obtained a median 72 days after dose two (range 14 to 241).

Oncomine TCR Beta short-read sequencing was applied to DNA from cultured CD4+ T cells. After culture, CD4+ T cells served as the source for genomic DNA extraction. Using its own MiXCR run on the PCR reads, TCRdb lists one record per CDR3 protein. This sample has 4,300 or so distinct CDR3 sequences, with about a quarter found just once. This clonotype is medium-sized (0.01 to 0.1%) by share. Its antigen is undetermined. The CDR3 contains 16 residues. V lost 6 bases, J lost 8 bases, and 12 bases stayed unmatched. The germline CDR1 and CDR2 sequences are DFQATT and SNEGSKA (reference sequence). The treatment denotes: roughly nine-day PBMC culture with coronavirus spike peptide pools or control peptides (ViraFEST assay).

The sequence came from a human donor who had recovered from COVID-19. Sequenced material: CD4+ T cells from blood, cultured in vitro. This rearrangement joins TRBV20-1 to TRBJ1-6; 11 bases match TRBD1. The CDR3 DNA follows: TGCAGTGCGCGGACAGGGGGCTTAAGTTCAGATTCACCCCTCCACTTT. Amino acids: CSARTGGLSSDSPLHF.